These 4 T cell receptor beta chains were sequenced from one sample in a study of T-cell memory formation after mild COVID-19. TCRdb ran MiXCR on the 5' RACE reads and lists one entry per CDR3 protein. Of some 150,000 distinct CDR3 sequences listed, over 15% are singletons. The sequencing sample was made of PBMCs or a T cell subset sorted from them (not recorded which). The receptors were gathered from an adult woman who had mild COVID-19 (a few samples of this study predate the infection). Cell type and time point are not known.

This clonotype was counted only a few times. The chain is built from TRBV2 and TRBJ1-3, with D hard to call. The CDR3 has 13 amino acids. Trimming took 5 bases from V and 4 from J, leaving 9 bases between them. CDR1 is SNHLY and CDR2 is FYNNEI in the germline V gene. CDR3 sequence: CASSQESGNTIYF. The CDR3 region has the DNA TGTGCCAGCAGTCAGGAGAGCGGAAACACCATATATTTT. Complete variable domain (other parts from reference TRBV2 and TRBJ1-3): EPEVTQTPSHQVTQMGQEVILRCVPISNHLYFYWYRQILGQKVEFLVSFYNNEISEKSEIFDDQFSVERPDGSNFTLKIRSTKLEDSAMYFCASSQESGNTIYFGEGSWLTVV.

This clonotype has more than one count but fewer than ten. The J gene is TRBJ2-3, the V gene TRBV20-1, with TRBD2 matching over 11 bases. This CDR3 spans 15 amino acids. The V and J ends lost 1 base and 3 bases, in that order; junction bases with no gene match: 3. The V gene's germline CDR1 is DFQATT and CDR2 SNEGSKA (reference sequence). The CDR3 DNA follows: TGCAGTGCTAGAGTTACTAGCGGGAGAACAGATACGCAGTATTTT. Translation: CSARVTSGRTDTQYF.

This clonotype was counted a few times. This chain uses TRBV29-1 with TRBJ2-6, with D unclear. V was clipped by 6 bases and J by 0 bases, with 6 bases between them. CDR1 and CDR2 (germline): SQVTM, ANQGSEA. This CDR3 is 13 amino acids long. Here the CDR3 reads CSVHVSGANVLTF. The CDR3 region has the DNA TGCAGCGTCCACGTCTCTGGGGCCAACGTCCTGACTTTC.

The CDR3 here is CASSSRGGGANVLTF. CDR3 sequence (DNA): TGTGCCAGCAGTTCAAGGGGTGGCGGGGCCAACGTCCTGACTTTC. The chain joins TRBV12-3 or TRBV12-4 to TRBJ2-6, with D possibly being TRBD1 (5 bases). CDR3 length: 15 amino acids. V dropped 4 bases and J dropped 4 bases, with 11 bases sitting between them.